The rows below give T cell receptor beta chains drawn from one sample of a study of OX40 agonist ivuxolimab in advanced cancers. Libraries were prepared by immunoSEQ multiplex PCR; TCRdb keeps only in-frame clonotypes and omits some of them. Among 15,000 to 20,000 clones listed, over 80% were seen once. The source material was CD4+ or CD8+ T cells sorted from blood, sampled in a trial of the OX40 agonist ivuxolimab. These receptors all stem from an adult with an advanced solid tumor such as melanoma, head and neck, liver or kidney cancer. The conserved cysteine and the conserved F or W are not part of the CDR3 here. Fields, in order: V gene, CDR3 protein.

TRBV7-6 | ASSRKRGQLNTEAF
TRBV5-1 | ASSYLQGGYNEQF
TRBV19 | ATTRDLYSNIQY
TRBV2 | ASSEVANTGELF
TRBV4-1 | ASSQTGLAGVYEQY
TRBV7-6 | ASSLAEAGYEQY
TRBV29-1 | SVERGYFGVQY
TRBV11-3 | ASSPTSGSDEQF
TRBV7-8 | ASSPGAGREQY
TRBV7-9 | ASSSLAGGTDTQY
TRBV28 | ASSLNQGVNTEAF
TRBV4-1 | ASSLGTSGSHPQETQY
TRBV27 | ASSLGTSGANEQF
TRBV19 | ASRETGTDTQY
TRBV7-8 | ASSRRPQGGNTEAF
TRBV28 | ASTEGDYSNQPQH